The 16 T cell receptor beta chains presented below share a single source sample, sequenced in a study of human T cells and chemical hapten exposure. TCRdb independently ran MiXCR on the RACE reads; one entry per CDR3 protein. This sample has more than 80,000 distinct CDR3 sequences; about 10% occur once, and the top ten carry approximately 3.1%. Described time point: pre-sensitization, week 0. The treatment denotes: therapeutic diphenylcyclopropenone sensitization with weekly scalp DPC. The input for sequencing was whole blood, taken in connection with sensitization to the hapten diphenylcyclopropenone (DPC). The receptors were gathered from a woman between 55 and 75 years old with alopecia areata. Some clones in this sample may be carry-over from other donors' samples.

This sequence joins TRBV3-1 and TRBJ2-3; 9 nucleotides align to TRBD2. The CDR3 runs 17 residues. CDR1 LGHDT and CDR2 YNNKEL come from the germline V gene (reference sequence). J lost 3 bases, V lost 1 base, and 8 bases had no gene match. This chain's CDR3 is CASSQAYSGGLTDTQYF. CDR3 in DNA: TGTGCCAGCAGCCAAGCGTATAGCGGGGGCCTTACAGATACGCAGTATTTT.

The chain recombines TRBV7-9 with TRBJ2-5; D not certain. V gave up 6 bases and J gave up 0 bases, with 8 bases separating them. In germline, CDR1 is SEHNR, CDR2 FQNEAQ (reference sequence). The CDR3 sequence is 13 residues long. DNA for the CDR3: TGTGCCAGCAGTCAAGGGAACCAAGAGACCCAGTACTTC. The encoded protein is CASSQGNQETQYF. The full variable domain, its missing parts supplied by reference TRBV7-9 and TRBJ2-5, is DTGVSQNPRHKITKRGQNVTFRCDPISEHNRLYWYRQTLGQGPEFLTYFQNEAQLEKSRLLSDRFSAERPKGSFSTLEIQRTEQGDSAMYLCASSQGNQETQYFGPGTRLLVL.

This clonotype was seen many times. The gene calls are TRBV6-2 or TRBV6-3 and TRBJ2-1, with 8 bases aligning to TRBD2. J gave up 9 bases and V 5 bases, and 9 bases lay outside the gene matches. This CDR3 comprises 14 residues. CDR1 and CDR2 from the germline V gene are MNHEY and SVGEGT. DNA of the CDR3: TGTGCCAGCAGTGATTCTCTAGCGGGTAGTGAGCAGTTCTTC. As protein: CASSDSLAGSEQFF.

This clonotype was recorded at least ten times. The chain joins TRBV30 to TRBJ1-2, with D unresolved. The V gene lost 2 bases and the J gene lost 3 bases, with 19 bases spanning the gap. The germline CDR1 and CDR2 sequences are GTSNPN and SVGIG (reference sequence). CDR3 size: 16 residues. CDR3 residues: CAWSKGRASQDYGYTF. Written as DNA, the CDR3 is TGTGCCTGGAGTAAGGGCCGGGCCTCTCAGGACTATGGCTACACCTTC.

This clonotype was picked up many times. V is TRBV20-1 and J is TRBJ2-1; D is perhaps TRBD1 (6 bases). Germline CDR1 and CDR2: DFQATT and SNEGSKA (reference sequence). CDR3 length: 15 residues. The V gene lost 5 bases and the J gene lost 5 bases, with 19 bases spanning the gap. CDR3 coding DNA: TGCAGTGCTTTAGAACAGGGAAATATGGACAATGAGCAGTTCTTC. It yields the protein CSALEQGNMDNEQFF.

There are many counts of this clonotype. The gene calls are TRBV3-1 and TRBJ1-1, with 9 bases that match TRBD1. Germline-derived CDR1 and CDR2 are LGHDT and YNNKEL (reference sequence). The CDR3 consists of 15 residues. With 2 bases clipped from V and 5 bases from J, the junction kept 6 bases outside the gene matches. The CDR3 region is CASSQLGTGKTEAFF. The CDR3 DNA reads as TGTGCCAGCAGCCAACTCGGGACAGGGAAAACTGAAGCTTTCTTT. Filled out from reference TRBV3-1 and TRBJ1-1, the complete variable domain reads DTAVSQTPKYLVTQMGNDKSIKCEQNLGHDTMYWYKQDSKKFLKIMFSYNNKELIINETVPNRFSPKSPDKAHLNLHINSLELGDSAVYFCASSQLGTGKTEAFFGQGTRLTVV.

The chain recombines TRBV5-1 with TRBJ2-3; 8 nucleotides line up with TRBD2. CDR3 length: 17 residues. V shed 4 bases and J 4 bases; nucleotides not matched to a gene: 14. Germline V CDR1 and CDR2: SGHRS, YFSETQ. DNA for the CDR3: TGCGCCAGCAGCCCAAGACCCCGGGGGGGCGTTGCAGATACGCAGTATTTT. It translates to CASSPRPRGGVADTQYF.

This clonotype came up many times. The V gene is TRBV10-3, the J gene TRBJ2-3; no firm D call. The germline V gene has CDR1 ENHRY and CDR2 SYGVKD. Trimming shortened V by 6 bases and J by 2 bases, and 6 bases separated the two germline ends. The CDR3 is 12 amino acids. In nucleotides, the CDR3 is TGTGCCATCAGAAATGTCACAGATACGCAGTATTTT. As protein: CAIRNVTDTQYF.

This clonotype was counted a few times. The chain combines TRBV5-1 with TRBJ2-3; 8 nucleotides agree with TRBD1. The V and J ends lost 4 bases and 2 bases, in that order; junction bases with no gene match: 6. Per the germline V gene, CDR1 is SGHRS and CDR2 is YFSETQ. The CDR3 extends over 15 amino acids. The CDR3 nucleotides read TGCGCCAGCAGCGCGGGACAGGAGTACACAGATACGCAGTATTTT. This encodes CASSAGQEYTDTQYF.

In this sample, this clonotype turned up many times. The V call is TRBV3-1, the J call TRBJ1-1; no definite D call. Germline CDR1 LGHDT, CDR2 YNNKEL (reference sequence). Trimming pared 7 bases from V and 1 base from J, leaving 16 bases between. This CDR3 has 15 residues. The CDR3 bases are TGTGCCAGCACTCCTAGTGGGTTTGGGAACACTGAAGCTTTCTTT. Its protein is CASTPSGFGNTEAFF.

This clonotype was seen more than once but under ten times. The genes are TRBV5-1 and TRBJ1-2, with a weak D call TRBD1 (5 bases). The CDR3 spans 15 residues. Trimming stripped 2 bases from V and 1 base from J, with 12 bases between. Germline CDR1 reads SGHRS; CDR2 reads YFSETQ. The CDR3 sequence is CASSFYAGLNYGYTF. The CDR3 DNA sequence: TGCGCCAGCAGCTTTTACGCAGGGCTTAACTATGGCTACACCTTC.

This clonotype was counted many times. The genes are TRBV19 and TRBJ2-7; TRBD1 matches 9 bases. This CDR3 has 15 residues. The germline gives CDR1 LNHDA, CDR2 SQIVND (reference sequence). V shed 4 bases, J shed 5 bases, and the junction held 9 bases outside the gene matches. CDR3: CASSRAGTGINEQYF. The CDR3 nucleotides read TGTGCCAGTAGTAGAGCCGGGACAGGGATCAACGAGCAGTACTTC.

This clonotype has more than one count but fewer than ten. The chain combines TRBV29-1 with TRBJ1-2; D remains unclear. Germline V gene lookup returns CDR1 SQVTM and CDR2 ANQGSEA. Trimming took 7 bases from V and 4 from J, leaving 19 bases between them. This CDR3 has 14 amino acids. The CDR3 DNA is TGCAGCGCTGCCGTTTCTCGGTTCCGCTATGGCTACACCTTC. Its protein product is CSAAVSRFRYGYTF.

This clonotype appeared many times. The rearrangement links TRBV6-1 to TRBJ2-7, with TRBD2 matching over 12 bases. Germline V lookup: CDR1 MNHNS, CDR2 SASEGT. The CDR3 contains 16 residues. The V and J ends lost 1 base and 2 bases, in that order; junction bases with no gene match: 3. The DNA for the CDR3 is TGTGCCAGCAGTGAAGTACTAGCGGGGGGCCCCTACGAGCAGTACTTC. Translating gives CASSEVLAGGPYEQYF.

The table lists this clonotype with many counts. The genes are TRBV5-1 and TRBJ2-1; 7 bases map to TRBD1. This CDR3 is 16 amino acids long. J was trimmed by 6 bases and V by 4 bases; bases with no gene match: 13. Germline V gene sequence: CDR1 SGHRS, CDR2 YFSETQ. CDR3 bases: TGCGCCAGCAGCGGCACAATGCGACAGGGTTTCAATGAGCAGTTCTTC. Its translation is CASSGTMRQGFNEQFF.

The CDR3 DNA reads TGTGCCAGTAGTAACAGGGGCCAAAGCTCCTACGAGCAGTACTTC. Protein: CASSNRGQSSYEQYF. The chain links TRBV19 to TRBJ2-7; 7 bases agree with TRBD1. Germline lookup yields CDR1 LNHDA and CDR2 SQIVND (reference sequence). CDR3 length: 15 amino acids. Losses at the gene ends were 4 bases for V and 0 bases for J; bases not matched to a gene: 6.